This is a list of T cell receptor beta chains from one sample in a study of cytomegalovirus exposure and HLA in healthy donors. Profiled with immunoSEQ multiplex PCR; TCRdb holds only in-frame clones, not every one. The sample lists 160,000 or so clones, roughly four fifths occurring once. Sample: PBMCs. The receptors were gathered from a man aged 50 to 60 in good health and CMV-seropositive. CDR3s include the opening cysteine and the closing phenylalanine or tryptophan. D genes are given only for firm matches. Clone size is given for some rows only: seen once, a few or many times, or a class if the clone is expanded.

j_call clone_size d_call v_call cdr3_aa cdr3_nt
TRBJ2-7 NA TRBD2 TRBV4-2 CASSQAGTSGSYEQYF TGTGCCAGCAGCCAAGCCGGGACTAGCGGGAGTTACGAGCAGTACTTC
TRBJ1-1 NA NA TRBV6-5 CASSYSIYTEAFF TGTGCCAGCAGTTATTCCATTTACACTGAAGCTTTCTTT
TRBJ2-1 NA NA TRBV9 CASSVGGASNEQFF TGTGCCAGCAGCGTAGGCGGGGCCTCCAATGAGCAGTTCTTC
TRBJ2-1 NA TRBD1 TRBV9 CASSADRVINEQFF TGTGCCAGCAGCGCGGACAGGGTTATAAATGAGCAGTTCTTC
TRBJ2-3 once TRBD2 TRBV28 CASSLGSGNTDTQYF TGTGCCAGCAGTTTGGGTAGCGGGAACACAGATACGCAGTATTTT
TRBJ2-2 NA NA TRBV5-4 CASSFTGIPGELFF TGTGCCAGCAGCTTTACAGGCATCCCCGGGGAGCTGTTTTTT
TRBJ1-2 NA NA TRBV30 CAWSGNRDYGYTF TGTGCCTGGAGTGGGAACAGGGACTATGGCTACACCTTC
TRBJ1-2 once NA TRBV27 CASSLYSSNYGYTF TGTGCCAGCAGTTTATACAGTTCTAACTATGGCTACACCTTC
TRBJ1-2 NA TRBD1 TRBV7-9 CSSSSGTDLRYGYTF TGTTCCAGCAGCTCCGGGACAGACCTTCGCTATGGCTACACCTTC
TRBJ2-2 NA TRBD1 TRBV6-1 CASSGGAGGNTGELFF TGTGCCAGCAGTGGGGGGGCAGGGGGCAACACCGGGGAGCTGTTTTTT
TRBJ2-2 few TRBD1 TRBV28 CASSPAGTGFSGELFF TGTGCCAGCAGTCCCGCCGGGACAGGGTTTTCAGGGGAGCTGTTTTTT
TRBJ1-1 NA NA TRBV19 CASSISSDTEAFF TGTGCCAGTAGTATAAGTAGCGACACTGAAGCTTTCTTT
TRBJ2-5 NA TRBD2 TRBV2 CASQGLAGSQETQYF TGTGCCAGCCAAGGACTAGCGGGAAGTCAAGAGACCCAGTACTTC
TRBJ2-1 NA TRBD1 TRBV7-6 CASSLGQGSYNEQFF TGTGCCAGCAGCTTGGGACAGGGCTCCTACAATGAGCAGTTCTTC
TRBJ2-7 NA TRBD1 TRBV11-3 CASSPTRGNYEQYF TGTGCCAGCAGCCCTACCAGGGGGAACTACGAGCAGTACTTC
TRBJ2-7 NA TRBD1 TRBV5-4 CASSFGQGSYEQYF TGTGCCAGCAGCTTCGGACAGGGATCCTACGAGCAGTACTTC
TRBJ2-7 NA TRBD2 TRBV30 CAWSVRTSGRGEQYF TGTGCCTGGAGTGTAAGGACTAGCGGGAGAGGCGAGCAGTACTTC
TRBJ2-7 NA NA TRBV29-1 CSVEDRGYEQYF TGCAGCGTTGAAGATCGGGGCTACGAGCAGTACTTC
TRBJ2-7 NA NA TRBV2 CASSERTPAYEQYF TGTGCCAGCAGTGAAAGGACACCCGCCTACGAGCAGTACTTC
TRBJ2-1 NA NA TRBV7-9 CASRDHYRAPLTEQFF TGTGCCAGCAGAGACCACTACAGGGCACCTCTTACTGAGCAGTTCTTC
TRBJ2-1 NA NA TRBV19 CASRKMVGGGGNEQFF TGTGCCAGTAGAAAGATGGTGGGGGGGGGCGGGAATGAGCAGTTCTTC
TRBJ1-1 NA NA TRBV9 CASSVNSGEQNTEAFF TGTGCCAGCAGCGTAAATTCAGGGGAACAGAACACTGAAGCTTTCTTT
TRBJ1-4 NA TRBD1 TRBV11-2 CASSLTGANEKLFF TGTGCCAGCAGCCTGACAGGGGCTAATGAAAAACTGTTTTTT
TRBJ2-7 NA TRBD2 TRBV7-8 CASSRLAGAPYEQYF TGTGCCAGCAGCAGACTAGCGGGGGCCCCCTACGAGCAGTACTTC
TRBJ2-6 NA NA TRBV25-1 CASSDFGPGANGLTF TGTGCCAGCAGTGATTTCGGTCCTGGGGCCAACGGCCTGACTTTC
TRBJ1-1 NA NA TRBV5-1 CASRTGGMNTEAFF TGCGCCAGCAGAACGGGGGGGATGAACACTGAAGCTTTCTTT
TRBJ2-7 NA TRBD1 TRBV5-4 CASSPDRGYEQYF TGTGCCAGCAGCCCCGACAGGGGTTACGAGCAGTACTTC